A single TCR beta chain is shown here with its context. Its specificity is not known. The sample is drawn from a study of T cell responses to AZD1222 COVID-19 vaccine. Broader study findings: Nearly half of the spike-specific TCRs reportedly recognize variant regions that carry no mutations.

This CDR3 is 13 amino acids long. Germline values: CDR1 WNHNN, CDR2 SYGVQD (reference sequence). Unmatched junction bases numbered 2, after V lost 6 bases and J lost 4 bases. The method was immunoSEQ multiplex PCR; TCRdb's version includes in-frame clones alone and lacks a portion of them. The repertoire holds more than 110,000 clones, with 70% to 90% as singletons. This chain joins TRBV10-1 and TRBJ2-2, with TRBD1 matching 7 bases. The TCR sequence derives from an adult in good health. This material consisted of peripheral blood, taken on day 0 of AZD1222 vaccination. The chain's CDR3 is CASRTGSTGELFF. The CDR3, as DNA: TGCGCCAGCAGGACAGGGAGCACCGGGGAGCTGTTTTTT.